The clone carrying this TCR delta chain has a handful of counts. A read error may produce the germline difference seen at one junction end. Other DNA sequences of this sample code for an identical CDR3. TCRdb ran CATT on the reads. The table has around 11,000 delta-chain clones, approximately 3.6% seen once. The data were obtained in a study of gamma-delta chains in newborns, infants, children. Overall study context: Microbial exposure reportedly drives polyclonal innate γδ T cell expansion after birth.

This clonotype originated in a child who was a newborn, infant or young child, either healthy, febrile or measles-vaccinated (not recorded which). The material sequenced was blood.

The CDR3 nucleotides are TGTGCCCTTGGGGAACTAAGGCGCCGAAGCCTCCTACCTGGGGATACCGATAAACTCATCTTT. This gives the protein CALGELRRRSLLPGDTDKLIF. V and J are TRDV1 and TRDJ1; D is perhaps TRDD2 or TRDD3 (6 bases each). The germline gives CDR1 TSWWSYY, CDR2 QGS. CDR3 length equals 21 residues.